These T cell receptor beta chains were read from a single sample in a study of blood T cell repertoires in COVID-19. Assay used: immunoSEQ multiplex PCR; TCRdb lists only in-frame clones, some missing. This sample has about 140,000 clones, with 70% to 80% found just once. The source material was peripheral blood. All receptors come from a woman between 45 and 60 years old with active or convalescent COVID-19. CDR3s include the opening cysteine and the closing phenylalanine or tryptophan. A D gene is named only where the DNA matches it firmly. Some rows have no size entry. The others give once, few or many, or a class for an expanded clone.

d_gene	abundance	v_gene	j_gene	CDR3nt	CDR3aa
TRBD2	few	TRBV10-1	TRBJ2-1	TGCGCCAGCAGTGAGTCGAGTGGGAGGGCCTTTTGTGAGCAGTTCTTC	CASSESSGRAFCEQFF
TRBD1	NA	TRBV7-9	TRBJ1-5	TGTGCCAGCAGCGCGGTACAGGGGCAGCCCCAGCATTTT	CASSAVQGQPQHF
NA	NA	TRBV7-2	TRBJ1-6	TGTGCCAGCAGCCCCCAGGGCGTCGGGTATAATTCACCCCTCCACTTT	CASSPQGVGYNSPLHF
TRBD1	NA	TRBV7-8	TRBJ1-1	TGTGCCAGCAGCACGGACAGGGTAGCGAACACTGAAGCTTTCTTT	CASSTDRVANTEAFF
TRBD2	NA	TRBV15	TRBJ2-1	TGTGCCACCAGCAGAGAGCTAGCGGGAACCTACAATGAGCAGTTCTTC	CATSRELAGTYNEQFF
NA	NA	TRBV18	TRBJ1-1	TGTGCCAGCTCACCGAGACCCCCTGGCGGGAACACTGAAGCTTTCTTT	CASSPRPPGGNTEAFF
NA	NA	TRBV19	TRBJ1-1	TGTGCCGCGGGCGGGGTACCCCTGAACACTGAAGCTTTCTTT	CAAGGVPLNTEAFF
NA	NA	TRBV9	TRBJ2-7	TGTGCCAGCAGCTCTCAGGCGGGACAGTCCTACGAGCAGTACTTC	CASSSQAGQSYEQYF
NA	NA	TRBV29-1	TRBJ2-6	TGCAGCGTTTTAGGGTCCGGAGGACTCGGGCATGGAGGCGCTGGGGCCAACGTCCTGACTTTC	CSVLGSGGLGHGGAGANVLTF
NA	once	TRBV7-2	TRBJ2-1	TGTGCCAGCAGCTCCCGGCATCCAGGACAGTCTCGGCAGTTCTTC	CASSSRHPGQSRQFF
NA	NA	TRBV7-2	TRBJ1-1	TGTGCCAGCAGCCCCGGGGGGGTCACTGAAGCTTTCTTT	CASSPGGVTEAFF
TRBD1	NA	TRBV7-2	TRBJ1-4	TGTGCCAGCAGCATAAAGTCCGGGACAGGGGGGGAAAAACTGTTTTTT	CASSIKSGTGGEKLFF
TRBD1	NA	TRBV5-8	TRBJ2-7	TGTGCCAGCAGCTCACCGGGACAGGGCTACGAGCAGTACTTC	CASSSPGQGYEQYF
TRBD1	once	TRBV6-5	TRBJ2-5	TGTGCCAGCAAGGACCCTCAGGGGGCCCAGTACTTC	CASKDPQGAQYF
TRBD1	NA	TRBV28	TRBJ1-1	TGTGCCAGCAGGGGGGTCGGGACAGGGGACCCGGCGAACACTGAAGCTTTCTTT	CASRGVGTGDPANTEAFF
TRBD2	NA	TRBV18	TRBJ2-1	TGTGCCAGCTCATCGGGACTAGCGGGCGCGTCCTACAATGAGCAGTTCTTC	CASSSGLAGASYNEQFF
TRBD1	NA	TRBV11-2	TRBJ1-4	TGTGCCAGCAGCTCGGCCGGGACAGCGAATGAAAAACTGTTTTTT	CASSSAGTANEKLFF
TRBD1	NA	TRBV30	TRBJ1-1	TGTGCCTGGAGAGGAACAGGGGGCTCATCGGGTGCTTTCTTT	CAWRGTGGSSGAFF
TRBD1	NA	TRBV7-2	TRBJ2-2	TGTGCCAGCAGCTTAGTCGGGGGGACAGGGGCCGGGGAGCTGTTTTTT	CASSLVGGTGAGELFF
NA	NA	TRBV13	TRBJ1-5	TGTGCCAGCAGCTTACCACAGGGGCCCCAGCATTTT	CASSLPQGPQHF
NA	NA	TRBV7-3	TRBJ2-2	TGTGCCAGCAGCTCGTCAGTTTCCGGGGAGCTGTTTTTT	CASSSSVSGELFF
TRBD2	few	TRBV19	TRBJ2-3	TGTGCCAGTAGTATGGGACTAGCGGGAGGCCGCACAGATACGCAGTATTTT	CASSMGLAGGRTDTQYF
NA	NA	TRBV6-5	TRBJ1-2	TGTGCCAGCAGTTACGGGGCCCCTAACTATGGCTACACCTTC	CASSYGAPNYGYTF
TRBD1	NA	TRBV30	TRBJ2-1	TGTGCCTGGAGCAGGGACAGCGGTTCCTACAATGAGCAGTTCTTC	CAWSRDSGSYNEQFF
TRBD2	NA	TRBV6-5	TRBJ2-5	TGTGCCAGCATCCCCGGGGGGAGGGGGACCCAGTACTTC	CASIPGGRGTQYF
TRBD2	NA	TRBV19	TRBJ2-1	TGTGCCAGTAGTCCGACTAGCGGGGGGGCGGGTGAGCAGTTCTTC	CASSPTSGGAGEQFF
TRBD1	NA	TRBV6-6	TRBJ1-6	TGTGCCAGCAGTCTCGGGACAGCTGCTTCACCCCTCCACTTT	CASSLGTAASPLHF
TRBD1	once	TRBV19	TRBJ2-3	TGTGCCAGTAGTCTTAACCGGGACAGGGGTGTAGATACGCAGTATTTT	CASSLNRDRGVDTQYF